This entry describes one T cell receptor (beta chain). The antigen remains undetermined. The data derive from a study of cytomegalovirus exposure and HLA in healthy donors. On the study more broadly: The same platform as the roughly 700 first-cohort repertoires was used for the roughly 130 validation repertoires, a later analysis reported. Study outcomes and limitations: Reports credit the classifier with highly specific, highly sensitive diagnosis of cytomegalovirus status.

This CDR3 comprises 14 residues. Germline CDR1 SGDLS, CDR2 YYNGEE. V was trimmed by 2 bases and J by 2 bases, leaving 9 bases between them. The data were produced by immunoSEQ multiplex PCR, yet TCRdb's version contains in-frame clones alone and is incomplete. The sample lists hundreds of thousands of clones, roughly 85% occurring once. The donors were part of the validation cohort, which consisted of 120 subjects and was separate from the first cohort of several hundred subjects. The sequence was collected from a woman aged 18 to 35 in good health and CMV-seronegative. The sequencing input was PBMCs. The chain is built from TRBV9 and TRBJ2-3; a possible D gene is TRBD2 (6 bases). The CDR3 loop reads CASSVSGFTDTQYF. The DNA for the CDR3 is TGTGCCAGCAGCGTTAGCGGATTCACAGATACGCAGTATTTT.